Listed below are T cell receptor beta chains from one sample, sequenced in a study of sequential checkpoint blockade in melanoma. Clones were read by immunoSEQ multiplex PCR, and TCRdb kept only the in-frame ones, dropping some. The sample holds about 28,000 clones, nearly 85% seen once. Sample: CD8+ T cells sorted from blood (inferred from file names), taken from a patient given nivolumab and ipilimumab in sequence. The receptor set was obtained from a human donor with melanoma. CDR3s include the opening cysteine and the closing phenylalanine or tryptophan. A D gene is named only where the DNA matches it firmly.

j_call d_call v_call cdr3_nt cdr3_aa
TRBJ2-2 TRBD1 TRBV7-8 TGTGCCAGCAGCTTTCTTCCCCTAGGGACAGCTCCCGGGGAGCTGTTTTTT CASSFLPLGTAPGELFF
TRBJ1-1 . TRBV29-1 TGCAGCGGCTTAAGCGGGGGTTGGACCACTGAAGCTTTCTTT CSGLSGGWTTEAFF
TRBJ1-1 TRBD1 TRBV2 TGTGCCAGCGGGACAGTGAACACTGAAGCTTTCTTT CASGTVNTEAFF
TRBJ1-1 TRBD1 TRBV4-3 TGCGCCAGCAGCGGGAACCGGGACAGTAACACTGAAGCTTTCTTT CASSGNRDSNTEAFF
TRBJ1-5 . TRBV4-3 TGCGCCAGCAGCCAAGTTAGACAGGAGCATCAGCCCCAGCATTTT CASSQVRQEHQPQHF
TRBJ1-3 . TRBV29-1 TGCAGCGTTGAAGACTCGTGGGGGCCTGGAAACACCATATATTTT CSVEDSWGPGNTIYF
TRBJ1-2 TRBD1 TRBV6-5 TGTGCCAGCAGTTACTCAAAGCAGGGGGCCCCCTATGGCTACACCTTC CASSYSKQGAPYGYTF
TRBJ2-3 TRBD2 TRBV5-4 TGTGCCAGCAGCTTGGCTCGAGGGGAGGGAACGCAGTATTTT CASSLARGEGTQYF
TRBJ1-1 . TRBV19 TGTGCCAGTAGCCCAATGGGGGGGGCCACTGAAGCTTTCTTT CASSPMGGATEAFF
TRBJ2-7 . TRBV27 TGTGCCAGCAGTTTAGGAGGAGGAACCTACGAGCAGTACTTC CASSLGGGTYEQYF